This paragraph covers one T cell receptor beta chain sequence. The antigen it binds to is not known. Nothing much larger sits one base from this clone, and base qualities are not available. This sample was taken from a study of cytomegalovirus exposure and HLA in healthy donors (dated by TCRdb to 2016 to 2017). At the level of the whole study: According to an earlier analysis of a few hundred of the donors, roughly 180 million T cells yielded some 110 million unique TCR beta sequences and about 280 Gb of sequence data. Around 330 gigabases of sequencing data and approximately 91 million unique TCR sequences made up an early release that covered under 750 HLA-typed donors. Of the roughly 400 genotyped donors, 65% to 90% were placed in the genetic ancestry cluster associated with self-reported Caucasian donors. The study aimed to test whether cataloging public T cell receptors could reveal signatures of past pathogen exposure. The study profiled the T cell repertoires of about 720 subjects by immunosequencing and related them to cytomegalovirus serostatus. A separate validation cohort of approximately 120 different subjects was used in addition to the roughly 640-subject first cohort. High-throughput TCR immunosequencing, statistical association of individual TCRs with disease status, and machine learning were combined to predict cytomegalovirus infection status. A later analysis re-examined previously published TCR beta repertoires from hundreds of donors and added high-resolution HLA genotyping to investigate patterns of TCR occurrence. Rather than drawing on any new phenotypic data, the later analysis identified candidate immune exposures from TCR beta sequences and the way those sequences occurred across donors. An earlier analysis of several hundred of the donors applied high-throughput TCR beta sequencing to assess whether each TCR beta V gene segment acted as functional or pseudogenic. Donor age, sex, ethnicity and CMV serostatus were collected together with the repertoire data. A later genetic analysis used genome-wide SNP genotypes for about 55% of the 666 donors, treating that subset as a discovery cohort. Every repertoire in the discovery cohort had been generated on one and the same sequencing platform. HLA typing included class I and class II loci at four-digit resolution. Typing coverage varied by locus: roughly 629-640 donors for A, B, C, DRB1 and DQB1; roughly 560 for DQA1; 606 for DPA1; around 450 for DPB1. About 5 DR-DQ haplotypes were handled as single units for association and clustering, since linkage in the cohort was strong. Across approximately 420 genotyped donors of the cohort, an average of roughly 200,000 unique TCR beta nucleotide sequences per donor were sequenced, and approximately 17% of those sequences were non-productive.

Summary of the overall study and its limitations: According to the authors, the approach could potentially be generalized to other disease states and immunological phenotypes. In the study, around 150 TCR beta chains were listed as associated with cytomegalovirus. CMV serostatus was the only immune exposure information available for the cohort. Most TCR sequences were observed very rarely across donors, whereas some public TCRs were present in many individuals. A further reported finding was that TCR beta sequences accurately predicted the HLA-A and HLA-B alleles for most subjects in the first cohort. In both the original and validation cohorts, the classifier was reported to diagnose cytomegalovirus status with high specificity and sensitivity. An association between a missense DCLRE1C variant and V-gene and J-gene trimming of TCR beta chains was found in a later genetic analysis and replicated in an independent cohort. Broadly in line with IMGT annotations, most TCR beta V segments showed up in productive rearrangements about 87% or about 30% of the time in an earlier analysis of approximately 640 of the donors. A group of highly shared sequence variants was considered likely to be a technical artifact of the sequencing pipeline. The presence/absence analyses assumed that sequencing depth was roughly uniform across donors, and that assumption may not be true. Correlated functional status among segregating V segments might be attributable to linkage disequilibrium, but an unknown experimental factor could not be ruled out. A later analysis found that HLA-associated TCR beta chains were more clonally expanded and had lower generation probabilities than equally common non-associated chains. According to a later genetic analysis, donors in an Asian-associated ancestry cluster had fewer N-insertions in productive TCRs than the approximately 630-donor mean. Seventeen rarely observed V segments, including chromosome 9 orphons, were excluded from the earlier analysis of several hundred of the donors because counts were too low. The 87-base-pair reads could not distinguish some IMGT-functional V segments, including TRBV6-2 and TRBV6-3, so those segments were excluded. Because HLA typing was missing for some donors at each locus, association tests included only the typed subset. When HLA alleles, especially DR and DQ, strongly co-occurred, TCR associations were difficult to assign to individual alleles. In a later analysis, most CMV-associated TCR beta chains were found to appear HLA-restricted, with HLA associations seemingly driven largely by CMV exposure. In vitro tests confirmed that a few of the cytomegalovirus-associated TCR beta chains recognize cytomegalovirus antigens. At a false discovery rate of 0.05, a later analysis linked about 17,000 TCR beta sequences to specific HLA alleles. This cohort had only TCR beta chains sequenced, and the lack of alpha or paired-chain data limited which features could be detected. In a later analysis, several top co-occurrence clusters were reported to appear linked to parvovirus B19, influenza, CMV and Epstein-Barr virus. A later analysis found that TCR association rates varied across HLA loci, with DRB1 alleles showing the most associated TCRs and HLA-C alleles the fewest.

Inclusive of the bounding cysteine and phenylalanine, the CDR3 is 13 residues long. The read is trimmed to its CDR3 DNA, 39 bases read in frame from base 1. The germline V gene provides CDR1 LGHNA and CDR2 YSLEER. The V end loses 3 bases and the J end loses 4 bases, and a stretch of 7 bases separates them. The cohort comprised 666 healthy bone marrow donors. Cohort members were all nominally healthy when sampled, although unrecorded immune exposures were likely present. The donor was CMV seronegative and belonged to the group of over 350 seronegative cohort members. Each donor provided a peripheral blood sample, and peripheral blood mononuclear cells were used for TCR beta sequencing. The Qiagen DNeasy Blood Extraction Kit was used to extract genomic DNA from the blood cell samples. Library method: the immunoSEQ multiplex PCR assay. For the multiplex PCR, a mixture combining 60 forward primers for TCR Vbeta segments and 13 reverse primers for TCR Jbeta segments was used. Amplification of the CDR3 region of rearranged TCR beta genes was performed with a multiplex PCR assay on genomic DNA. On the Illumina HiSeq System, the amplified TCR beta libraries were sequenced as 87-base-pair reads. In the source study's methods: In a later analysis, tens of millions of unique TCR beta chains were counted across the 650 to 750 repertoires, and roughly 11 million of these chains were shared by at least two donors. Raw reads were error-corrected and collapsed into unique sequences by a nearest-neighbor algorithm in which closely related sequences were merged to remove PCR and sequencing errors. Alignment of CDR3 sequences to IMGT reference sequences was used to assign V, D and J gene segments. Each retained sequence needed at least a six-nucleotide match to both a V gene segment and a J gene segment. Rearrangements were classified as productive when the CDR3 lacked stop codons and remained in frame with V and J, and all other rearrangements were classified as non-productive. CDR3 was defined by IMGT convention, running from the second conserved V-encoded cysteine to the conserved J-encoded phenylalanine. In an earlier analysis of approximately 590 of the donors, sequences lacking an unambiguous match to a single V gene segment were excluded. In an earlier analysis of approximately 500 of the donors, a V segment was called functional when productive rearrangements were above 56.7%, and segregating when the standard deviation between donors exceeded 5%. A statistical classification framework was developed to diagnose cytomegalovirus status using the catalog of TCR beta chain sequences. In a later analysis, TCR nucleotide sequences were compared against IMGT/GENE-DB human TR gene sequences so that V and J genes could be assigned. Using the TCRdist pipeline, a later analysis assigned CDR3 sequences along with most-parsimonious VDJ recombination scenarios. In a later analysis, each TCR beta chain was defined by its CDR3 amino acid sequence together with its V-gene family, and reads without a unique V-gene family were excluded. To address suspected cross-contamination and a sequencing artifact, a later analysis removed under 600 highly shared, low-generation-probability nucleotide sequences. A later analysis calculated a clonal expansion index for each public chain from normalized within-repertoire ranks of inferred template counts. Generation probabilities in a later analysis came from a VDJ recombination model fitted to out-of-frame rearrangements, and those results were checked against IGoR. In a later analysis, TCR-TCR, TCR-HLA and TCR-CMV co-occurrence was scored with hypergeometric tests, and a repertoire-size bias correction was applied to TCR pairs. False discovery rates were estimated in a later analysis by permuting HLA or CMV assignments 20 times. In a later analysis, co-occurring TCRs were grouped with DBSCAN, and TCRdist sequence similarity was added when clustering was performed within HLA-allele-positive subsets. Repertoires with fewer than 30,000 or more than 120,000 public chains were left out of co-occurrence clustering, as were five repertoires with anomalous nucleotide sharing. What TCRdb holds here is the immuneACCESS table cut down to in-frame rearrangements. Part of the clones is not present; checked against another copy, under half of the missing clones reflect an unresolved V gene, and the others are unexplained. V, J and clone size derive from that table, while D and trimming were established from the DNA sequence. Counted in this sample were about 190,000 clones; roughly 80% of them appeared once. The ten largest account for less than 2% of the sample.

The sequence was collected from a woman in her late teens or twenties in good health and CMV-seronegative. Sequenced input: PBMCs. The V and J segments used are TRBV4-3 and TRBJ1-3, with the D segment identity uncertain. In nucleotide form, the sequence is TGCGCCAGCAGCCACGGGAGGGGAAACACCATATATTTT. It translates to CASSHGRGNTIYF.